The subject of this entry is one T cell receptor beta chain. This sample is part of a study of blood T cell repertoires in COVID-19. Overall study: T cells, B-cell-depleted T cells, or PBMCs provided the cDNA or gDNA that served as material.

Original analysis: Estimation of nucleated cell counts was performed using reference gene primer amplification. Clones were read by immunoSEQ multiplex PCR, and TCRdb kept only the in-frame ones, dropping some. D and trimming were read from the DNA, whereas the V and J calls and clone size are those reported in that table. The sample holds some 100,000 clones, around 84% seen once. Sequencing used peripheral blood. The sequence was collected from a woman of 80 years or more with active or convalescent COVID-19.

CDR3 loop: CASSVRAGGPADTQYF. CDR3 nucleotides: TGTGCCAGCAGCGTACGAGCGGGAGGGCCCGCAGATACGCAGTATTTT. The gene calls are TRBV9 and TRBJ2-3, with 10 bases identical to TRBD2. This CDR3 region has 16 residues. Germline assignment: CDR1 SGDLS and CDR2 YYNGEE. J was trimmed by 4 bases and V by 1 base; bases with no gene match: 6.